This TCR beta chain emerged from a study of human T cells and chemical hapten exposure. Turning to the study itself: Skin of the upper inner arm, approximately 2 cm by approximately 2 cm, received 2% DPC for sensitization.

The CDR3 loop spans 13 amino acids. V dropped 5 bases and J dropped 3 bases, with 7 bases sitting between them. CDR1 is LNHDA and CDR2 is SQIVND in the germline V gene (reference sequence). Regarding time point: patch test 2, 6 weeks after DPC sensitization. The treatment denotes: therapeutic diphenylcyclopropenone sensitization with weekly scalp DPC. This clonotype was seen repeatedly, ten times or more. TCRdb redid the calling of the RACE reads with MiXCR, one entry per CDR3 protein. The sample lists roughly 52,000 distinct CDR3 sequences, around 9.4% occurring once. This material consisted of whole blood, taken in connection with sensitization to the hapten diphenylcyclopropenone (DPC). This TCR came from a woman aged 50 to 60 with alopecia areata. Some clones in this sample may be carry-over from other donors' samples. The chain recombines TRBV19 with TRBJ2-2, with D unclear. CDR3: CASSLLDTGELFF. The DNA of the CDR3 is TGTGCCAGTAGTCTCCTGGACACCGGGGAGCTGTTTTTT.